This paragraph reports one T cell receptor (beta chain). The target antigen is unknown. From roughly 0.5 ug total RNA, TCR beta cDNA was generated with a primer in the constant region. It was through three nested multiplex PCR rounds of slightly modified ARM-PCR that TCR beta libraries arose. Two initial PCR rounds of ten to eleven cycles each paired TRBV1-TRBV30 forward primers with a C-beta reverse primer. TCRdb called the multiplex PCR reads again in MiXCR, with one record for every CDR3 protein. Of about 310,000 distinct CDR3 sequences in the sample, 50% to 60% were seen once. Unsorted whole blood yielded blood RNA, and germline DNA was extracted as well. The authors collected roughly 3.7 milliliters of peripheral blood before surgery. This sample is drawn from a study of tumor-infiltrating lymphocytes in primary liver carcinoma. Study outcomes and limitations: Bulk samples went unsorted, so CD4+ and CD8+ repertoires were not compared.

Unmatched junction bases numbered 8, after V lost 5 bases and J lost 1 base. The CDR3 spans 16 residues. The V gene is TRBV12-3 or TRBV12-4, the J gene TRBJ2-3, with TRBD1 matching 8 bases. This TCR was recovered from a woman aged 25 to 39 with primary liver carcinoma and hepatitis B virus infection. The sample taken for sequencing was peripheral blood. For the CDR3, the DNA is TGTGCCAGCAGTAAGAGACAGGGGACGGGCACAGATACGCAGTATTTT. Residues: CASSKRQGTGTDTQYF.